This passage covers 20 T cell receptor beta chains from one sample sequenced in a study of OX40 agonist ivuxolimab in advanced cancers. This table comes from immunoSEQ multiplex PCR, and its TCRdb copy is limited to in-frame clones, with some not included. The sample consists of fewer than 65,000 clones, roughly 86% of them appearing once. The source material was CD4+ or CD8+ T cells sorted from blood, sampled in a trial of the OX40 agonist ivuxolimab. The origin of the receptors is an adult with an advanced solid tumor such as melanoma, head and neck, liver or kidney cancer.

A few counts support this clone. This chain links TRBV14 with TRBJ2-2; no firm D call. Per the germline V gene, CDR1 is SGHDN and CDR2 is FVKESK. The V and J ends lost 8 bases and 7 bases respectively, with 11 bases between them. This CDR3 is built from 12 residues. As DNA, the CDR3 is TGTGCCAGCGGAACGGTAGGCGGGGAGCTGTTTTTT. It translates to CASGTVGGELFF.

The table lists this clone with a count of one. CDR3 sequence (DNA): TGTGCCAGCAGCTTGGAATGGACAGGGGCCTTAATAGGCTATGGCTACACCTTC. As protein: CASSLEWTGALIGYGYTF. The J gene is TRBJ1-2, the V gene TRBV5-5; TRBD1 agrees at 9 bases. Germline trimming cut 0 bases from V and 4 bases from J; bases unmatched to any gene: 13. The CDR3 runs to 18 residues. The germline gives CDR1 SGHKS, CDR2 YYEKEE (reference sequence).

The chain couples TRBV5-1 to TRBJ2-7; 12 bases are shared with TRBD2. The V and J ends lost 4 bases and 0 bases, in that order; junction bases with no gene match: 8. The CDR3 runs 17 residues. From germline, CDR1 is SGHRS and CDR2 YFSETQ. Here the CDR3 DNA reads TGCGCCAGCAGCCCACTAGCGGGAGGCCTAAGCTCCTACGAGCAGTACTTC. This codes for CASSPLAGGLSSYEQYF.

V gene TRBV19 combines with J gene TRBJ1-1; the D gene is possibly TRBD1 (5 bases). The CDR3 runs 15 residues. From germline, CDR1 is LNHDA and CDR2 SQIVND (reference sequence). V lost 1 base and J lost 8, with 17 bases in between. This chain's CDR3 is CASSIARDPGKEAFF. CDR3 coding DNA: TGTGCCAGTAGTATAGCAAGGGACCCGGGGAAGGAAGCTTTCTTT.

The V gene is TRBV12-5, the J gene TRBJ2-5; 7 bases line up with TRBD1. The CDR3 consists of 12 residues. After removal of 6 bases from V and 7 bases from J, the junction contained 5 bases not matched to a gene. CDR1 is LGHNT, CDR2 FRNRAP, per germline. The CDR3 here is CASGLTGRTQYF. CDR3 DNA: TGTGCTAGTGGGTTGACAGGGCGGACCCAGTACTTC.

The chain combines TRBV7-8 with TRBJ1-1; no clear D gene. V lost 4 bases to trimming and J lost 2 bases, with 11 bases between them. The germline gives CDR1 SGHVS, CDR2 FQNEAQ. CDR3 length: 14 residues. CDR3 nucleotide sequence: TGTGCCAGCAGCTCGAAGGTCGGAAACACTGAAGCTTTCTTT. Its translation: CASSSKVGNTEAFF.

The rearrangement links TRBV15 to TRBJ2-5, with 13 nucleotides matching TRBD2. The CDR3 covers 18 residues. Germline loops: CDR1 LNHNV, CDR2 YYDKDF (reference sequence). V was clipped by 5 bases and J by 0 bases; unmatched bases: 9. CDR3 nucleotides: TGTGCCACCAGCGCCGGACTAGCGGGAGCCTCGTACCAAGAGACCCAGTACTTC. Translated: CATSAGLAGASYQETQYF. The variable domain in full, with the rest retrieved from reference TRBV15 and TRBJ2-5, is DAMVIQNPRYQVTQFGKPVTLSCSQTLNHNVMYWYQQKSSQAPKLLFHYYDKDFNNEADTPDNFQSRRPNTSFCFLDIRSPGLGDTAMYLCATSAGLAGASYQETQYFGPGTRLLVL.

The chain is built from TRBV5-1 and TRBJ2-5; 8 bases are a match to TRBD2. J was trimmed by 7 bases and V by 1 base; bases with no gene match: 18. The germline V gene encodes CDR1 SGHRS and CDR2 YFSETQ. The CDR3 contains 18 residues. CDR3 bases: TGCGCCAGCAGCTTGTGGGCAGCGGGAGACGGGGTCGGGGGGACCCAGTACTTC. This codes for CASSLWAAGDGVGGTQYF.

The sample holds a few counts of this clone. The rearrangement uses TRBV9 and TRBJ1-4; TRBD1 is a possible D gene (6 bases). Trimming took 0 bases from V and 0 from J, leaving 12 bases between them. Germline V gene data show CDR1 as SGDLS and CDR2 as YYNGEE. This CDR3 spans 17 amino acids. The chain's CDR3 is CASSVGTDLTTNEKLFF. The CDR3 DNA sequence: TGTGCCAGCAGCGTAGGGACAGATTTGACAACTAATGAAAAACTGTTTTTT.

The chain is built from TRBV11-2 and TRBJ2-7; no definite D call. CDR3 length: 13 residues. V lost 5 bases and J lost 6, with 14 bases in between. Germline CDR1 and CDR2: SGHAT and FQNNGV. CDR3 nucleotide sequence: TGTGCCAGCAGCAGGGCGGCGTCAGGCGAGCAGTACTTC. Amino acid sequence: CASSRAASGEQYF.

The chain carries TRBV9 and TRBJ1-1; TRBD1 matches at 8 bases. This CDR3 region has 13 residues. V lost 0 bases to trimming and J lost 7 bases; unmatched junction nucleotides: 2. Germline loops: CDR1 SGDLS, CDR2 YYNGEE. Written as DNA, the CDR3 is TGTGCCAGCAGCGTAGGAGGACAGGGTGAAGCTTTCTTT. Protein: CASSVGGQGEAFF.

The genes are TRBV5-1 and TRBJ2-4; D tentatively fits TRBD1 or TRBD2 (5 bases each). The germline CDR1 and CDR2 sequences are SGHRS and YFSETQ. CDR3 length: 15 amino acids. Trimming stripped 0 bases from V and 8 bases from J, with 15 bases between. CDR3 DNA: TGCGCCAGCAGCTTGGAGGTCGAGGGGTTGGACATTCAGTACTTC. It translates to CASSLEVEGLDIQYF. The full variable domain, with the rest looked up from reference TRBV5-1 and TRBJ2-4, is KAGVTQTPRYLIKTRGQQVTLSCSPISGHRSVSWYQQTPGQGLQFLFEYFSETQRNKGNFPGRFSGRQFSNSRSEMNVSTLELGDSALYLCASSLEVEGLDIQYFGAGTRLSVL.

The CDR3 loop is CASSEQGGPSTEQYF. Here the CDR3 DNA reads TGTGCCAGCAGTGAACAGGGGGGCCCTTCCACCGAGCAGTACTTC. This sequence joins TRBV28 and TRBJ2-7; 8 bases agree with TRBD1. After removal of 5 bases from V and 6 bases from J, the junction contained 12 bases not matched to a gene. Germline loops: CDR1 MDHEN, CDR2 SYDVKM. The CDR3 totals 15 residues.

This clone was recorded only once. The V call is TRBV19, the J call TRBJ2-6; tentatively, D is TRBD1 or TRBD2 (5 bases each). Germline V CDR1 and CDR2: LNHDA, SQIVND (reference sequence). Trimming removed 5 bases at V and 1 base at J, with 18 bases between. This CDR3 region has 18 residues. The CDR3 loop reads CASSEGVRGPSGANVLTF. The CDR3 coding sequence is TGTGCCAGTAGTGAAGGGGTAAGAGGGCCGTCTGGGGCCAACGTCCTGACTTTC.

In DNA form, the CDR3 reads TGTGCCACCAGCAGAGCCCCAGGGGAGACCCAGTACTTC. Residues: CATSRAPGETQYF. V is TRBV15 and J is TRBJ2-5, with D perhaps TRBD1 (5 bases). The germline V gene has CDR1 LNHNV and CDR2 YYDKDF (reference sequence). The CDR3 contains 13 residues. Trimming removed 1 base from V and 5 bases from J, with 8 bases in between.

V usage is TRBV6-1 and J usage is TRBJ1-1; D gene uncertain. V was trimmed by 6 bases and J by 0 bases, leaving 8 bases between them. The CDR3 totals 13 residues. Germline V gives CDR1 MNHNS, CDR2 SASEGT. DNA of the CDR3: TGTGCCAGCAGATCGGCTATGAACACTGAAGCTTTCTTT. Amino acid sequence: CASRSAMNTEAFF.

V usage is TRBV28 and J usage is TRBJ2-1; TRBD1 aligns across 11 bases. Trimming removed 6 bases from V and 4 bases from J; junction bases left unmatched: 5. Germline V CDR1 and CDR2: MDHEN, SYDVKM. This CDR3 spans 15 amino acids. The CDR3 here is CASRAGQGAYNEQFF. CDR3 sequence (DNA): TGTGCCAGCAGGGCCGGACAGGGGGCTTACAATGAGCAGTTCTTC.

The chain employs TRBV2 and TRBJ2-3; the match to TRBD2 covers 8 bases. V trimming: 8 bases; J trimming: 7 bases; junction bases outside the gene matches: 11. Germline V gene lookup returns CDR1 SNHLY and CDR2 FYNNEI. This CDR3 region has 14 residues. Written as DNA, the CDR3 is TGTGCCAGCTGGGGGGGACTAGGTCCGAATACGCAGTATTTT. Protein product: CASWGGLGPNTQYF.

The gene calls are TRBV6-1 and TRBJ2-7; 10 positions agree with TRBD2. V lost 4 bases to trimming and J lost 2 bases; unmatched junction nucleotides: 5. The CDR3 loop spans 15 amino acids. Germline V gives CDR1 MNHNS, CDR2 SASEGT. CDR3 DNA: TGTGCCAGCAGTGCCCCCGGACTAGCGGCCTACGAGCAGTACTTC. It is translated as CASSAPGLAAYEQYF.

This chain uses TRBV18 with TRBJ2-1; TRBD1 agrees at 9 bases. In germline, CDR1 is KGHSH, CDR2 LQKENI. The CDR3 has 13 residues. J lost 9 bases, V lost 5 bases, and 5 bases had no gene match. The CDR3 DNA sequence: TGTGCCAGCTCAGGGACAGGGCATCCTGAGCAGTTCTTC. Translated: CASSGTGHPEQFF.